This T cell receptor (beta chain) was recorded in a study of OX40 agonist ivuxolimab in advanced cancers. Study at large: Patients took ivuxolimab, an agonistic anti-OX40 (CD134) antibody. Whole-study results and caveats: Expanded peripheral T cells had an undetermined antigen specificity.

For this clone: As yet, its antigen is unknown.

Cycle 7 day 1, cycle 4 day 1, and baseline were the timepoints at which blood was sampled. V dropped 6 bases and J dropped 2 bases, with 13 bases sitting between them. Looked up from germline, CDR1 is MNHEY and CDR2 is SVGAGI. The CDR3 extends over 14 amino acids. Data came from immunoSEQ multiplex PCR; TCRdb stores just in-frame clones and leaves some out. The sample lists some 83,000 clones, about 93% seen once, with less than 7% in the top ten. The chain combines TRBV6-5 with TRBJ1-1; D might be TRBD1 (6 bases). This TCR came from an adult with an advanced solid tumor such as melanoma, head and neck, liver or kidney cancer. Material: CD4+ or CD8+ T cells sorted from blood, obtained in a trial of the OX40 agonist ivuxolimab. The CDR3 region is CASSPWGHNTEAFF. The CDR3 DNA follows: TGTGCCAGCAGCCCCTGGGGGCACAACACTGAAGCTTTCTTT.